This section outlines one TCR beta chain sequence together with its context. This sample was included in a study of blood T cell repertoires in COVID-19. Study details: Some COVID-19 samples were acute and others convalescent; all came from the United States, Italy and Spain.

Study processing details: Counts of nucleated cells, estimated from reference gene primer amplification, were obtained. Here immunoSEQ multiplex PCR was the method, and the copy in TCRdb shows in-frame clones only, minus some. The V and J calls and clone size are taken from that table; D and trimming were inferred from the DNA. Among fewer than 250,000 clones listed, about 88% were seen once. V shed 3 bases, J shed 4 bases, and the junction held 4 bases outside the gene matches. Germline lookup yields CDR1 SGHDT and CDR2 YYEEEE. The CDR3 runs to 14 residues. The chain employs TRBV5-6 and TRBJ2-7, with 10 bases identical to TRBD2. The sample taken for sequencing was peripheral blood. The clonotype was recovered from a man in his forties with acute or convalescent COVID-19. The CDR3 sequence is CASSSLTSGYEQYF. The CDR3 DNA sequence: TGTGCCAGCAGCTCACTGACTAGCGGGTACGAGCAGTACTTC. Filled out from reference TRBV5-6 and TRBJ2-7, the complete variable domain reads DAGVTQSPTHLIKTRGQQVTLRCSPKSGHDTVSWYQQALGQGPQFIFQYYEEEERQRGNFPDRFSGHQFPNYSSELNVNALLLGDSALYLCASSSLTSGYEQYFGPGTRLTVT.